Presented here are 24 T cell receptor beta chains from one specimen sequenced in a study of blood T cell repertoires in COVID-19. Repertoires were generated with immunoSEQ multiplex PCR, while TCRdb's copy carries only in-frame clones and drops some. The table has 70,000 to 100,000 clones, about 89% seen once. Material for sequencing was peripheral blood. These receptors were obtained from a man aged 50 to 59 with COVID-19, enrolled during active disease.

This clone was observed once. The genes are TRBV19 and TRBJ2-6; 10 bases agree with TRBD2. With 6 bases clipped from V and 0 bases from J, the junction kept 14 bases outside the gene matches. Germline V lookup: CDR1 LNHDA, CDR2 SQIVND (reference sequence). The CDR3 runs 20 residues. The CDR3 reads CASRENTGVAGGSGANVLTF. In nucleotides, the CDR3 is TGTGCCAGTAGAGAAAATACGGGAGTAGCGGGGGGCTCTGGGGCCAACGTCCTGACTTTC.

The chain is built from TRBV18 and TRBJ1-3; D is perhaps TRBD1 (5 bases). The CDR3 has 15 residues. Germline V lookup: CDR1 KGHSH, CDR2 LQKENI. Trimming pared 8 bases from V and 4 bases from J, leaving 18 bases between. The CDR3 loop is CASTAEGAWGNTIYF. The CDR3 DNA reads TGTGCCAGCACAGCCGAAGGGGCGTGGGGAAACACCATATATTTT.

CDR3 in DNA: TGTGCCAGCAGCCAAGGGCCTAGCGGGGGTACAGATACGCAGTATTTT. Protein sequence: CASSQGPSGGTDTQYF. The chain joins TRBV14 to TRBJ2-3; 10 bases are shared with TRBD2. Germline values: CDR1 SGHDN, CDR2 FVKESK. Trimming removed 1 base from V and 3 bases from J; junction bases left unmatched: 4. This CDR3 has 16 amino acids. The variable domain in full, with the rest retrieved from reference TRBV14 and TRBJ2-3, is EAGVTQFPSHSVIEKGQTVTLRCDPISGHDNLYWYRRVMGKEIKFLLHFVKESKQDESGMPNNRFLAERTGGTYSTLKVQPAELEDSGVYFCASSQGPSGGTDTQYFGPGTRLTVL.

V and J are TRBV19 and TRBJ2-3; D might be TRBD2 (6 bases). The CDR3 has 16 residues. V was trimmed by 0 bases and J by 4 bases, leaving 14 bases between them. Germline assignment: CDR1 LNHDA and CDR2 SQIVND (reference sequence). The CDR3 protein is CASSIELMGRPDTQYF. CDR3 DNA sequence: TGTGCCAGTAGTATAGAACTAATGGGGAGGCCAGATACGCAGTATTTT. Full variable domain (rest looked up from reference TRBV19 and TRBJ2-3): DGGITQSPKYLFRKEGQNVTLSCEQNLNHDAMYWYRQDPGQGLRLIYYSQIVNDFQKGDIAEGYSVSREKKESFPLTVTSAQKNPTAFYLCASSIELMGRPDTQYFGPGTRLTVL.

The chain has TRBV6-5 and TRBJ2-2; D remains unclear. Per the germline V gene, CDR1 is MNHEY and CDR2 is SVGAGI. The length of the CDR3 is 12 residues. Trimming took off 8 bases at V and 1 base at J, with 5 bases between the two ends. The CDR3 DNA sequence: TGTGCCAGCTTCGGGAACACCGGGGAGCTGTTTTTT. Encoded protein: CASFGNTGELFF.

V usage is TRBV6-2 or TRBV6-3 and J usage is TRBJ1-1; 8 bases align to TRBD1. With 6 bases clipped from V and 4 bases from J, the junction kept 10 bases outside the gene matches. The germline gives CDR1 MNHEY, CDR2 SVGEGT. CDR3 length equals 15 residues. CDR3 sequence reads: CASSPGQGAVTEAFF. In DNA form, the CDR3 reads TGTGCCAGCAGCCCCGGGCAGGGGGCAGTCACTGAAGCTTTCTTT.

This rearrangement joins TRBV7-2 to TRBJ1-1; the D is unclear. Trimming left V 2 bases short and J 4 bases short, with 8 bases between. Germline V gene data show CDR1 as SGHTA and CDR2 as FQGNSA. The CDR3 is 13 amino acids. Here the CDR3 DNA reads TGTGCCAGCAGCTTAAGAGGGATCACTGAAGCTTTCTTT. Its protein is CASSLRGITEAFF.

In nucleotides, the CDR3 is TGTGCCAGCAGCGACGATACAGGGGAAGAGACCCAGTACTTC. Its translation is CASSDDTGEETQYF. This chain joins TRBV9 and TRBJ2-5; 7 bases align to TRBD1. The CDR3 has 14 residues. The V segment lost 3 bases and the J segment 3 bases; nucleotides outside the gene matches: 5. Germline V gene sequence: CDR1 SGDLS, CDR2 YYNGEE.

The chain employs TRBV19 and TRBJ2-3; D is perhaps TRBD2 (6 bases). With 0 bases removed from V and 6 bases from J, the gap between germline ends came to 16 bases. Germline loops: CDR1 LNHDA, CDR2 SQIVND (reference sequence). The CDR3 consists of 16 residues. CDR3 residues: CASSIDGTGGTDTQYF. CDR3 DNA: TGTGCCAGTAGTATAGATGGCACCGGAGGGACGGATACGCAGTATTTT.

The chain recombines TRBV3-1 (or the pseudogene TRBV3-2) with TRBJ1-2, with D possibly matching TRBD1 (6 bases). Trimming took 4 bases from V and 2 from J, leaving 14 bases between them. This CDR3 is 15 amino acids long. CDR1 is LGHDT, CDR2 YNNKEL, per germline (reference sequence). CDR3 amino acids: CASSRGTTSNYGYTF. The CDR3 DNA reads as TGTGCCAGCAGCCGAGGGACAACCAGCAACTATGGCTACACCTTC.

This chain joins TRBV6-5 and TRBJ1-4; D gene ambiguous. Germline CDR1 is MNHEY and CDR2 is SVGAGI. V gave up 2 bases and J gave up 14 bases, with 15 bases separating them. The CDR3 is made up of 13 amino acids. The CDR3 coding sequence is TGTGCCAGCAGTTACCTGGGATCGGCGGGGCTGTTTTTT. Its translation: CASSYLGSAGLFF.

The chain combines TRBV9 with TRBJ1-2; the D gene is possibly TRBD1 (5 bases). The CDR3 is made up of 14 amino acids. The germline V gene has CDR1 SGDLS and CDR2 YYNGEE. V was shortened by 0 bases and J by 2 bases, with 8 bases between the two germline ends. CDR3 residues: CASSVGGGNYGYTF. The CDR3 DNA sequence: TGTGCCAGCAGCGTAGGTGGGGGGAACTATGGCTACACCTTC.

The rearrangement uses TRBV20-1 and TRBJ2-1, with 8 bases that match TRBD2. J lost 9 bases, V lost 5 bases, and 3 bases had no gene match. CDR1 DFQATT and CDR2 SNEGSKA come from the germline V gene (reference sequence). This CDR3 is 11 amino acids long. This chain's CDR3 is CSASGGPEQFF. The DNA for the CDR3 is TGCAGTGCTTCGGGGGGGCCTGAGCAGTTCTTC.

The genes are TRBV28 and TRBJ1-6; D not certain. CDR3 length: 12 residues. V shed 7 bases and J shed 8 bases, with 9 bases lying between them. Germline CDR1 MDHEN, CDR2 SYDVKM. The CDR3 nucleotides read TGTGCCAGCAAGACTGGTGATTCACCCCTCCACTTT. Amino acids: CASKTGDSPLHF. The variable domain in full, with the rest retrieved from reference TRBV28 and TRBJ1-6, is DVKVTQSSRYLVKRTGEKVFLECVQDMDHENMFWYRQDPGLGLRLIYFSYDVKMKEKGDIPEGYSVSREKKERFSLILESASTNQTSMYLCASKTGDSPLHFGNGTRLTVT.

V usage is TRBV6-5 and J usage is TRBJ2-6; D may be TRBD1 (5 bases). CDR1 is MNHEY, CDR2 SVGAGI, per germline. The CDR3 is made up of 14 amino acids. V was clipped by 7 bases and J by 4 bases, with 11 bases between them. The CDR3 is CASTQGVGANVLTF. CDR3 in DNA: TGTGCCAGCACCCAAGGGGTCGGGGCCAACGTCCTGACTTTC.

The genes are TRBV27 and TRBJ2-7; TRBD1 might be the D (5 bases). Trimming took off 1 base at V and 1 base at J, with 11 bases between the two ends. The CDR3 covers 15 residues. In germline, CDR1 is MNHEY, CDR2 SMNVEV (reference sequence). The CDR3, as DNA: TGTGCCAGCAGTTTATGGTTAGGGGATTCCTACGAGCAGTACTTC. Translated, it gives CASSLWLGDSYEQYF.

This chain joins TRBV19 and TRBJ1-5; D is undetermined. Germline assignment: CDR1 LNHDA and CDR2 SQIVND (reference sequence). CDR3 length equals 14 residues. Trimming pared 0 bases from V and 6 bases from J, leaving 9 bases between. The CDR3 region is CASSIETIIQPQHF. The CDR3 coding sequence is TGTGCCAGTAGTATAGAGACAATCATTCAGCCCCAGCATTTT.

The gene calls are TRBV7-2 and TRBJ1-1, with 7 positions matching TRBD1. Germline CDR1 is SGHTA and CDR2 is FQGNSA. This CDR3 contains 12 residues. The ends lost 1 base at V and 10 bases at J; junction bases unmatched: 3. CDR3 sequence: CASSLGAGGAFF. The CDR3 nucleotides are TGTGCCAGCAGCTTAGGGGCAGGGGGAGCTTTCTTT.

The DNA for the CDR3 is TGTGCCAGCAGCGTACCGACAGCTACCTACGAGCAGTACTTC. This gives the protein CASSVPTATYEQYF. V and J are TRBV7-9 and TRBJ2-7; D is possibly TRBD1 (5 bases). The CDR3 totals 14 residues. Germline CDR1 is SEHNR and CDR2 is FQNEAQ (reference sequence). V was trimmed by 5 bases and J by 2 bases, leaving 13 bases between them.

The chain joins TRBV5-1 to TRBJ2-7; the match to TRBD1 covers 8 bases. V lost 2 bases and J lost 5; bases outside the gene matches: 6. Germline V gene data show CDR1 as SGHRS and CDR2 as YFSETQ. The CDR3 sequence is 14 residues long. The CDR3 reads CASSFGQGVHEQYF. The CDR3 DNA sequence: TGCGCCAGCAGCTTCGGACAGGGTGTCCACGAGCAGTACTTC.

This clone was counted only a few times. The chain is built from TRBV4-2 and TRBJ2-7; TRBD2 aligns across 8 bases. Germline lookup yields CDR1 LGHNA and CDR2 YNFKEQ. V lost 1 base and J lost 4; bases outside the gene matches: 3. The length of the CDR3 is 14 residues. CDR3 loop: CASSQGTSPYEQYF. CDR3 DNA sequence: TGTGCCAGCAGCCAAGGGACTAGCCCTTACGAGCAGTACTTC.

This chain links TRBV11-2 with TRBJ1-4; no reliable D call. The germline CDR1 and CDR2 sequences are SGHAT and FQNNGV. V lost 0 bases to trimming and J lost 8 bases, with 13 bases between them. The CDR3 runs 15 residues. CDR3 sequence: CASSLDGLAGEKLFF. The CDR3 DNA follows: TGTGCCAGCAGCTTAGATGGTCTTGCAGGCGAAAAACTGTTTTTT. The whole variable domain, remainder taken from reference TRBV11-2 and TRBJ1-4, is EAGVAQSPRYKIIEKRQSVAFWCNPISGHATLYWYQQILGQGPKLLIQFQNNGVVDDSQLPKDRFSAERLKGVDSTLKIQPAKLEDSAVYLCASSLDGLAGEKLFFGSGTQLSVL.

CDR3 sequence reads: CASSESGGQQPQHF. The CDR3 DNA follows: TGCGCCAGCAGCGAATCAGGGGGCCAACAGCCCCAGCATTTT. This chain joins TRBV5-1 and TRBJ1-5, with 8 bases lining up with TRBD1. The CDR3 spans 14 residues. Germline-derived CDR1 and CDR2 are SGHRS and YFSETQ. The V segment lost 4 bases and the J segment 7 bases; nucleotides outside the gene matches: 7.

This chain links TRBV6-2 or TRBV6-3 with TRBJ2-5; 8 bases fit TRBD1. Germline assignment: CDR1 MNHEY and CDR2 SVGEGT. This CDR3 contains 13 residues. Trimming removed 5 bases from V and 9 bases from J; junction bases left unmatched: 8. In nucleotides, the CDR3 is TGTGCCAGCAGTCCGGACAGGGTGGGGGCCCAGTACTTC. Translation gives CASSPDRVGAQYF.